This TCR beta chain was sequenced during a study of cytomegalovirus exposure and HLA in healthy donors (dated by TCRdb to between 2016 and 2019). At the level of the whole study: An earlier analysis of more than 550 of the donors reported under 300 Gb of sequence data and around 120 million unique TCR beta sequences obtained from around 190 million T cells. To predict cytomegalovirus infection status, the study brought together high-throughput TCR immunosequencing, statistical association of individual TCRs with disease status, and machine learning. Of the roughly 400 genotyped donors, approximately 83% fell in the genetic ancestry cluster associated with self-reported Caucasian donors. Alongside the repertoire data, information on donor age, sex, ethnicity and CMV serostatus was compiled. A later analysis re-examined previously published TCR beta repertoires from about 700 donors and added high-resolution HLA genotyping to investigate patterns of TCR occurrence. Roughly 300 gigabases of sequencing data and 70 million to 95 million unique TCR sequences made up an early release that covered fewer than 650 HLA-typed donors. A later genetic analysis took genome-wide SNP genotypes for about three fifths of the 666 donors and used that subset as a discovery cohort. An earlier analysis of around 640 of the donors used high-throughput TCR beta sequencing to judge whether each TCR beta V gene segment behaved as functional or pseudogenic. HLA typing covered class I and class II loci at four-digit resolution. Along with the roughly 700-subject first cohort, a separate validation cohort of 120 different subjects was used. Every repertoire in the discovery cohort had been generated on one and the same sequencing platform. The study used immunosequencing to profile the T cell repertoires of 600 to 850 subjects and linked those repertoires to cytomegalovirus serostatus. The aim of the study was to test whether cataloging public T cell receptors could identify signatures of past pathogen exposure. Rather than drawing on any new phenotypic data, the later analysis identified candidate immune exposures from TCR beta sequences and the way those sequences occurred across donors. Four to six DR-DQ haplotypes were handled as single units for association and clustering because linkage in the cohort was strong. Among 398 genotyped donors of the cohort, an average of around 240,000 unique TCR beta nucleotide sequences were sequenced per donor, around 18% of them non-productive. The number of typed donors differed by locus: 629-630 for A, B, C, DRB1 and DQB1; about 520 for DQA1; 606 for DPA1; and around 470 for DPB1. What the authors observed across the whole study: It was suggested by the authors that the approach could potentially be generalized to other disease states and immunological phenotypes. An earlier analysis of approximately 530 of the donors showed that most TCR beta V segments appeared in productive rearrangements either about 90% or about 30% of the time, which broadly matched IMGT annotations. Specific HLA alleles were associated with roughly 16,000 TCR beta sequences at a false discovery rate of 0.05 in a later analysis. Only TCR beta chains were sequenced in this cohort, and the absence of alpha or paired-chain data limited detectable features. A further reported finding was that TCR beta sequences accurately predicted the HLA-A and HLA-B alleles for most subjects in the first cohort. According to a later analysis, parvovirus B19, influenza, CMV and Epstein-Barr virus appeared linked to several top co-occurrence clusters. The only immune exposure information available for the cohort was CMV serostatus. The 87-base-pair reads could not distinguish some IMGT-functional V segments, including TRBV6-2 and TRBV6-3, so those segments were excluded. A few of the identified cytomegalovirus-associated TCR beta chains were confirmed in vitro to be specific for cytomegalovirus antigens. The classifier was reported to diagnose cytomegalovirus status with high specificity and sensitivity in both the original and validation cohorts. A later analysis found that most CMV-associated TCR beta chains appeared HLA-restricted, with HLA associations seemingly driven largely by CMV exposure. Presence/absence analyses assumed roughly uniform sequencing depth across donors, an assumption that may not hold. Assigning TCR associations to individual alleles was difficult when HLA alleles, especially DR and DQ, strongly co-occurred. Because some donors lacked HLA typing at each locus, the association tests relied only on the typed subset. Correlated functional status among segregating V segments might reflect linkage disequilibrium, but an unknown experimental factor could not be ruled out. A later analysis found that TCR association rates varied across HLA loci, with DRB1 alleles showing the most associated TCRs and HLA-C alleles the fewest. A cluster of highly shared sequence variants was judged likely to be a technical artifact of the sequencing pipeline. Because counts were too low, some 16 rarely observed V segments, including chromosome 9 orphons, were excluded from the earlier analysis of 587 of the donors. Compared with the roughly 670-donor mean, donors in an Asian-associated ancestry cluster had fewer N-insertions in productive TCRs, according to a later genetic analysis. While some public TCRs were present in many individuals, most TCR sequences turned up only very rarely across donors. In the study, about 150 TCR beta chains were listed as associated with cytomegalovirus. A later analysis found that HLA-associated TCR beta chains were more clonally expanded and had lower generation probabilities than equally common non-associated chains. A later genetic analysis associated a missense DCLRE1C variant with V-gene and J-gene trimming of TCR beta chains, and an independent cohort replicated the association.

Details on this clone: This clone's antigen is unknown. One base away there is no much larger clone; base qualities are not given.

The CDR3 spans 15 residues, from the cysteine through the phenylalanine. CDR3 DNA is the only sequence kept; it has 45 bases, read in frame from the first base. V is pared back by 4 bases and J by 4 bases, with 16 bases lying between the germline termini. The CDR1 and CDR2 encoded by the germline V gene are SNHLY and FYNNEI. In total, over 600 healthy bone marrow donors made up the cohort. At the time of sampling, all cohort members were nominally healthy, though unrecorded immune exposures were likely present. The donor tested CMV seropositive and was one of the 289 seropositive cohort members. A peripheral blood sample was collected from each donor, and TCR beta sequencing was performed on peripheral blood mononuclear cells. Genomic DNA extraction from the blood cell samples was performed with the Qiagen DNeasy Blood Extraction Kit. The library relied on the immunoSEQ multiplex PCR assay. The multiplex PCR relied on a mix of 60 forward primers for TCR Vbeta segments and 13 reverse primers for TCR Jbeta segments. A multiplex PCR assay on genomic DNA amplified the CDR3 region of rearranged TCR beta genes. On the Illumina HiSeq System, the amplified TCR beta libraries were sequenced as 87-base-pair reads. The paper's data handling went like this. Across the 700 or so repertoires, a later analysis counted some 80 million unique TCR beta chains, roughly 11 million of which were shared by at least two donors. Raw reads were error-corrected and collapsed into unique sequences with a nearest-neighbor algorithm that merged closely related sequences to remove PCR and sequencing errors. V, D and J gene segments were assigned by aligning CDR3 sequences to IMGT reference sequences. For a sequence to be retained, a match of at least six nucleotides was required to both a V gene segment and a J gene segment. A rearrangement counted as productive if the CDR3 had no stop codons and remained in frame with V and J, and every other rearrangement counted as non-productive. CDR3 was defined by IMGT convention, running from the second conserved V-encoded cysteine to the conserved J-encoded phenylalanine. Sequences without an unambiguous match to a single V gene segment were excluded from the earlier analysis of about 630 of the donors. In an earlier analysis of approximately 610 of the donors, V segments were called functional above 56.7% productive rearrangements and were called segregating when the between-donor standard deviation exceeded 5%. A statistical classification framework was developed to diagnose cytomegalovirus status using the catalog of TCR beta chain sequences. V and J gene assignment, in a later analysis, came from comparing TCR nucleotide sequences with IMGT/GENE-DB human TR gene sequences. In a later analysis, CDR3 sequences and most-parsimonious VDJ recombination scenarios were assigned using the TCRdist pipeline. A later analysis defined each TCR beta chain by its CDR3 amino acid sequence plus V-gene family, and excluded reads lacking a unique V-gene family. A later analysis removed 500 to 650 highly shared, low-generation-probability nucleotide sequences to deal with suspected cross-contamination and a sequencing artifact. For each public chain, a later analysis derived a clonal expansion index from normalized ranks of inferred template counts within each repertoire. In a later analysis, generation probabilities were computed using a VDJ recombination model fitted to out-of-frame rearrangements, and the results were checked against IGoR. Hypergeometric tests were used in a later analysis to score TCR-TCR, TCR-HLA and TCR-CMV co-occurrence, with a repertoire-size bias correction applied to the TCR pairs. In a later analysis, false discovery rates were estimated by permuting HLA or CMV assignments 20 times. A later analysis grouped co-occurring TCRs with DBSCAN, adding TCRdist sequence similarity when clustering within HLA-allele-positive subsets. Repertoires with fewer than 30,000 or more than 120,000 public chains were left out of co-occurrence clustering, as were a handful of repertoires with anomalous nucleotide sharing. TCRdb took this table from immuneACCESS and kept in-frame rearrangements with V and J called. Such tables lack part of the clones; where checked against another copy, unresolved V genes explain under half of the gap, and the rest is unexplained. The DNA was the basis for D and trimming; V, J and clone size are from that table. Counted in this sample were tens of thousands of clones; 72% of them appeared once. The ten largest clones take up 22% of the sample.

Material for sequencing was PBMCs. This TCR derives from a woman in her 50s in good health and CMV-seropositive. The V and J genes are TRBV2 and TRBJ1-2; TRBD1 is a possible D gene, resting on 5 matching bases. The sequence in DNA is TGTGCCAGCAGTGCTGGGCAGGGAGGCCTCTATGGCTACACCTTC. Protein translation: CASSAGQGGLYGYTF.